This entry lists 5 T cell receptor beta chains sequenced from one sample in a study of Ad26.COV2.S vaccination and SARS-CoV-2 variants. Assay used: immunoSEQ multiplex PCR; TCRdb lists only in-frame clones, some missing. The table has hundreds of thousands of clones, roughly 89% seen once; the top ten hold approximately 2.5%. Treatment specified: approximately 18 received Ad26.COV2.S at low or high dose, single or two shots; roughly 5 received placebo; per-sample allocation not given. Vaccine and placebo recipients were sampled on day 63 after the first injection. Sequenced here: peripheral blood, sampled in a trial of Ad26.COV2.S vaccine versus placebo. Source of these receptors: a person aged 18 to 59 who received the Ad26.COV2.S COVID-19 vaccine or a placebo.

The chain links TRBV5-1 to TRBJ2-3; possibly TRBD1 for D (6 bases). CDR3 size: 17 residues. Germline V CDR1 and CDR2: SGHRS, YFSETQ. Trimming stripped 5 bases from V and 5 bases from J, with 24 bases between. The CDR3 sequence: CASRLLRGLDERDTQYF. CDR3 DNA sequence: TGCGCCAGCAGGCTCCTCAGGGGCCTTGACGAGAGAGATACGCAGTATTTT.

This clone appeared once. The V call is TRBV11-3, the J call TRBJ1-1, with no clear D. Trimming pared 3 bases from V and 0 bases from J, leaving 5 bases between. There are 13 residues in the CDR3. Germline values: CDR1 SGHNT, CDR2 YENEEA. The CDR3 spells CASSFRLNTEAFF. CDR3 coding DNA: TGTGCCAGCAGCTTCAGGCTGAACACTGAAGCTTTCTTT.

The chain has TRBV24-1 and TRBJ2-1; 11 nucleotides align to TRBD2. The CDR3 totals 18 residues. V was clipped by 0 bases and J by 1 base; unmatched bases: 4. From germline, CDR1 is KGHDR and CDR2 SFDVKD. The CDR3: CATSDLHTSGGSYNEQFF. Written as DNA, the CDR3 is TGTGCCACCAGTGATTTGCACACTAGCGGGGGTTCCTACAATGAGCAGTTCTTC.

The rearrangement uses TRBV10-3 and TRBJ2-1; D may match TRBD1 or TRBD2 (6 bases each). V was shortened by 3 bases and J by 4 bases, with 10 bases between the two germline ends. Germline V lookup: CDR1 ENHRY, CDR2 SYGVKD. The CDR3 extends over 14 amino acids. The CDR3 nucleotides are TGTGCCATCAGTGAACGCGGGACATACAATGAGCAGTTCTTC. It translates to CAISERGTYNEQFF.

V and J are TRBV12-3 or TRBV12-4 and TRBJ1-2; D possibly corresponds to TRBD1 (5 bases). The ends were cut back, 2 bases at V and 4 bases at J, with 8 bases in the middle. The CDR3 consists of 13 residues. The DNA for the CDR3 is TGTGCCAGCAGTTTAAGGGGCAGCTATGGCTACACCTTC. It encodes CASSLRGSYGYTF.